This TCR beta chain was captured in a study of breast tumors, draining lymph nodes, adjacent tissues (dated by TCRdb to the mid-2010s). Study-wide context: TCR beta repertoires were compared across tumor, adjacent nontumor tissue and axillary lymph nodes obtained from breast cancer patients. The study was designed to assess the relationships and possible T-cell exchange between tumor, surrounding tissue and draining lymph node repertoires in human breast cancer.

CDR1 and CDR2 are drawn from the germline V gene: SGDLS, YYNGEE. The CDR3 has 15 amino acids, counting the end cysteine and phenylalanine. Of the read, only the CDR3 DNA is kept; its 45 bases are in frame from base 1. V loses 4 bases, J loses 6 bases, and the germline ends lie 17 bases apart. For sequencing, an Illumina HiSeq 2000 was employed. Multiplex PCR amplification was used to build the TCR beta chain libraries. High-throughput sequencing was used to analyze the amplified TCR beta chain products. TCRdb reanalyzed the raw reads on its own, using fastp at Q25 for trimming and MiXCR for clone calling, and kept in-frame beta chains. Under each unique CDR3 protein, matching rows form one entry showing the most common genes and DNA. For this sample there are some 200,000 distinct CDR3 sequences; approximately 30% appear just once. Around 4.5% of the sample lies in the top ten. The lymph node samples were taken from the axillary draining lymph nodes of breast cancer patients.

Results and caveats for the whole study, not just this receptor: The data were considered consistent with the idea that most tumor T cells come from the lymph node and then expand in tumor tissue. The conclusion that tumor T cells originate in lymph nodes was framed as consistent with a hypothesis rather than directly demonstrated. In luminal-like breast cancer, tumor and nontumor tissue repertoires resembled each other significantly more than in basal-like breast cancer. T-cell repertoire diversity in tumors was found to be lower than in lymph nodes but higher than in nontumor tissue, and preferential V and J gene usage was observed.

This clonotype was seen ten or more times. There is no known antigen for this receptor. Base qualities are missing; no much larger clone stands one base away. In this chain, TRBV9 is recombined with TRBJ2-1; a tentative D match to TRBD2 spans 7 bases. This clonotype was obtained from a female donor with breast cancer. Some clones in this sample may be carry-over from other donors' samples. The sample consisted of axillary lymph node tissue. The sequence in DNA is TGTGCCAGCAGCCCGCGTGCGGGGGCTGTCAATGAGCAGTTCTTC. The translation is CASSPRAGAVNEQFF.